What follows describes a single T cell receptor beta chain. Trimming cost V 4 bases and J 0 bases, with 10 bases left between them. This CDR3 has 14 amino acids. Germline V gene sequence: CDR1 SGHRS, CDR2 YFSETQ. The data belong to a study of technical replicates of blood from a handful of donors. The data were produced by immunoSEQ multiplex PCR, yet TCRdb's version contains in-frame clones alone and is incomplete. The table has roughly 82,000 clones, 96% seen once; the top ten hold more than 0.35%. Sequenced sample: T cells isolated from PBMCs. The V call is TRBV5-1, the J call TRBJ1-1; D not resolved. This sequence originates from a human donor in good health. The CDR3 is CASSTVSVNTEAFF. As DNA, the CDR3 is TGCGCCAGCAGCACCGTATCGGTGAACACTGAAGCTTTCTTT.